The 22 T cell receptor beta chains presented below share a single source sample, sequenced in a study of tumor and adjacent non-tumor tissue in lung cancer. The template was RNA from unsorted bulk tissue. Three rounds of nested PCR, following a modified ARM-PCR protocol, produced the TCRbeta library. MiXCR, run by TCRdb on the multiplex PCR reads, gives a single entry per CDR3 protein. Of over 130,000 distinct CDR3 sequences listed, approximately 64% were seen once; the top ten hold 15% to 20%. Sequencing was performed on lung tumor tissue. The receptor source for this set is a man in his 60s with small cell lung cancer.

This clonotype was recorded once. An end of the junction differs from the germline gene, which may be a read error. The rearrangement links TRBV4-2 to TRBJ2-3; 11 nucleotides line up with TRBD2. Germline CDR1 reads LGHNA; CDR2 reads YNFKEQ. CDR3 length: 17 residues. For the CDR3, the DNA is TGTGTCAGCAACCAACATCTAGCGGGAGGCCTGACAGATACGCAGTATTTT. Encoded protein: CVSNQHLAGGLTDTQYF.

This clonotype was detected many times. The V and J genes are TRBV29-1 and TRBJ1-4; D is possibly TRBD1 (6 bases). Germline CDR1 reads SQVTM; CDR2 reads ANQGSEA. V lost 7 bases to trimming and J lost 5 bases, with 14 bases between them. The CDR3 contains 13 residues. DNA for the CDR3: TGCAGCGCAAGGACAGACCCCAATGAAAAACTGTTTTTT. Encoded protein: CSARTDPNEKLFF. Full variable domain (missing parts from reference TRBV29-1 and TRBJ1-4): SAVISQKPSRDICQRGTSLTIQCQVDSQVTMMFWYRQQPGQSLTLIATANQGSEATYESGFVIDKFPISRPNLTFSTLTVSNMSPEDSSIYLCSARTDPNEKLFFGSGTQLSVL.

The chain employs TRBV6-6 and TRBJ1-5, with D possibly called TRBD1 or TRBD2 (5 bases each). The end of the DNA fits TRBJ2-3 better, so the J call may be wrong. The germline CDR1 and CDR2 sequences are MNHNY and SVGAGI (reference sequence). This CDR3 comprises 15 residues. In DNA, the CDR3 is TGTGCCAGCAGTTCTCGGGACGGCGAGGCCGGGGCCCAGTATTTT. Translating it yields CASSSRDGEAGAQYF.

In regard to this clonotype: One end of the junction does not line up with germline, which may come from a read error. The CDR3: CSVRTGIGGELSF. The CDR3 DNA reads as TGCAGCGTGAGGACGGGGATAGGCGGGGAGCTGTCTTTT. V usage is TRBV29-1 and J usage is TRBJ2-2, with TRBD2 as a possible D gene (6 bases). Germline CDR1 reads SQVTM; CDR2 reads ANQGSEA. The CDR3 consists of 13 residues.

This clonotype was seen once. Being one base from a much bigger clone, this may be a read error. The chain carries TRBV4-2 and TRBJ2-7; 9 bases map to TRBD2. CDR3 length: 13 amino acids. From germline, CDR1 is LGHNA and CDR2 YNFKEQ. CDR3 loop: CARSRGRGYEQYF. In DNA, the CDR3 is TGTGCCAGAAGCCGCGGGAGGGGCTACGAGCAGTACTTC.

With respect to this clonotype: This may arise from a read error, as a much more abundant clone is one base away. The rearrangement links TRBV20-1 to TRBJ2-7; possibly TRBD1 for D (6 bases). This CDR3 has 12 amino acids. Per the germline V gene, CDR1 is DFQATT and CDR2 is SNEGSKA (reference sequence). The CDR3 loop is CRVQGSPYEQYF. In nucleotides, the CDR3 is TGCAGGGTACAGGGTTCCCCTTACGAGCAGTACTTC.

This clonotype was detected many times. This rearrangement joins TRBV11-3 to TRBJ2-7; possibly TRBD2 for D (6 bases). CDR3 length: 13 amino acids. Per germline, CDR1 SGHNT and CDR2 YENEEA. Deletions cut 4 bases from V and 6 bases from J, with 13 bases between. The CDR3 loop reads CASSSGGGFEQYF. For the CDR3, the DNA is TGTGCCAGCAGCTCGGGTGGGGGGTTCGAGCAGTACTTC.

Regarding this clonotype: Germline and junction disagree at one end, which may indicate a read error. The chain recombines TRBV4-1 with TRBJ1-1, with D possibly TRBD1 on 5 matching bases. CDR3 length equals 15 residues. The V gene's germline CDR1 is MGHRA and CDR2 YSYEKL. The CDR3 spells CASSQEGGWAVEALF. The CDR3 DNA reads TGCGCCAGCAGCCAAGAGGGGGGTTGGGCGGTTGAAGCTCTCTTT.

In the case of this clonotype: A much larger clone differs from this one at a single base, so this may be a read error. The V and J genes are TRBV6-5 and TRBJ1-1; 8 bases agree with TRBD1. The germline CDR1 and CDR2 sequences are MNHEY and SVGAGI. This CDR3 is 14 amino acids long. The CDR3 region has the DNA TGTGCCAGCAGTTCTTACAGGGGGAACACTGAAGTTTTCTTT. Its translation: CASSSYRGNTEVFF.

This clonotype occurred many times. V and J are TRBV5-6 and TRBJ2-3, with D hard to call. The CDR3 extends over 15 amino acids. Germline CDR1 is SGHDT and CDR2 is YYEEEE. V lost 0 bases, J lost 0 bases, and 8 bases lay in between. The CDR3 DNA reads TGTGCCAGCAGCTTGGGATTTACTAGCACAGATACGCAGTATTTT. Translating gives CASSLGFTSTDTQYF.

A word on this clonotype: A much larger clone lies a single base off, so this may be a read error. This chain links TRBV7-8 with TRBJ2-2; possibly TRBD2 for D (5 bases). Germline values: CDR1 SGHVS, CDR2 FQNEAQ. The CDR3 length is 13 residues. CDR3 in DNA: TGTGCCAGCAGCTTTCTCAACACCGGGGAGCTGCTTTTT. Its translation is CASSFLNTGELLF.

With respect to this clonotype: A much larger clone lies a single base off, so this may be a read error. In nucleotides, the CDR3 is TGCGGTGCGTCTCCGGGACTAGCGGGGTTCTACAATGAGCAGTTCTTC. This translates into CGASPGLAGFYNEQFF. The chain uses TRBV20-1 and TRBJ2-1; 13 positions agree with TRBD2. CDR3 size: 16 residues. Germline V gives CDR1 DFQATT, CDR2 SNEGSKA (reference sequence).

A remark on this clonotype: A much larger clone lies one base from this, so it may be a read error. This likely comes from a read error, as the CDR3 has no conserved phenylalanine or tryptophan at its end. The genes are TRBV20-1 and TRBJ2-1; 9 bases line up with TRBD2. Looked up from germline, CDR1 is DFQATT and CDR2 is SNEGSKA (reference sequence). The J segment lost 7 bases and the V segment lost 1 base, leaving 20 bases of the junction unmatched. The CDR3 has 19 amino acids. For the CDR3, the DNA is TGCAGTGCTAGAGCACGGGGAATGGCGGGAGGGCCTGGGCTGAATGAGCAGTTCTTA. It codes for CSARARGMAGGPGLNEQFL.

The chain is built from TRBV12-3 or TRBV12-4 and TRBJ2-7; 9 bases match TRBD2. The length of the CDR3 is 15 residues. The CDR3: CDSSLVAGVEYEQYF. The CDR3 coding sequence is TGTGATAGCAGTCTCGTAGCGGGGGTGGAGTACGAGCAGTACTTC.

The chain's CDR3 is CASSFRTGGNEQYF. The CDR3 DNA is TGTGCCAGCAGCTTCCGGACAGGGGGTAACGAGCAGTACTTC. This chain connects TRBV7-2 to TRBJ2-7, with 10 bases fitting TRBD1. The length of the CDR3 is 14 residues. Per the germline V gene, CDR1 is SGHTA and CDR2 is FQGNSA. V lost 3 bases to trimming and J lost 5 bases; unmatched junction nucleotides: 4.

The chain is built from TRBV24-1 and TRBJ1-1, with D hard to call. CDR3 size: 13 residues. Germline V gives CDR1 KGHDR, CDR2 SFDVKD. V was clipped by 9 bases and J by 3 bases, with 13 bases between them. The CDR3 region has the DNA TGTGCCACCGACGGCCCAGCCGACACTGAAGCTTTCTTT. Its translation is CATDGPADTEAFF.

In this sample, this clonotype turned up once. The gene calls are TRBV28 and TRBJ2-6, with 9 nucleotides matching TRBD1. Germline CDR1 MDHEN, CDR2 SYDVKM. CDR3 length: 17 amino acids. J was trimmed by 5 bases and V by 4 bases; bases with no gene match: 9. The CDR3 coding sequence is TGTGCCAGCAGTTCCCTTCTACAGGGGGCTAGGGCCAACGTCCTGACTTTC. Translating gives CASSSLLQGARANVLTF.

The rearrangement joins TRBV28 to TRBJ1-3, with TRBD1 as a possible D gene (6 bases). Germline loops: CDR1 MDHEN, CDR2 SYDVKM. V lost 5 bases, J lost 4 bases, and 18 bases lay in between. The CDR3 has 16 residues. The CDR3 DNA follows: TGTGCCAGCAGTCCTCCGGGACATGGGTTCGGAAACACCATATATTTT. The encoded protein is CASSPPGHGFGNTIYF. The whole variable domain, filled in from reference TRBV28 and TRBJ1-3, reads DVKVTQSSRYLVKRTGEKVFLECVQDMDHENMFWYRQDPGLGLRLIYFSYDVKMKEKGDIPEGYSVSREKKERFSLILESASTNQTSMYLCASSPPGHGFGNTIYFGEGSWLTVV.

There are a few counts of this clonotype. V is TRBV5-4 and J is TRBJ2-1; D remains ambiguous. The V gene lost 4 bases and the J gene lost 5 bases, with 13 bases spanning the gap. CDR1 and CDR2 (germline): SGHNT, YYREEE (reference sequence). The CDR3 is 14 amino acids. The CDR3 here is CASSPLRSDNEQFF. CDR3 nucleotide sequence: TGTGCCAGCAGCCCCCTTAGGTCGGACAATGAGCAGTTCTTC.

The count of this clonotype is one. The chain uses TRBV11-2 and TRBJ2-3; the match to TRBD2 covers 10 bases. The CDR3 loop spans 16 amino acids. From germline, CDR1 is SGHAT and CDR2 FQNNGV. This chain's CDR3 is CVNSLVRAGGPNTQYF. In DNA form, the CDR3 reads TGTGTCAACAGCTTAGTGCGAGCGGGAGGGCCAAATACGCAGTATTTT.

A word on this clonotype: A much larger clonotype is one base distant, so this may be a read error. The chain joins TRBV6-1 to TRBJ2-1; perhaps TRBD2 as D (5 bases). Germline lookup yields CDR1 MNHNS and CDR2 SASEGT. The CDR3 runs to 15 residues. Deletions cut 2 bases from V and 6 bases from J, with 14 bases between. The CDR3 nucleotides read TGTGCCAGCAGTGAACCCCCCGGGATTTTCAATGAGCAGTTCTTC. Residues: CASSEPPGIFNEQFF.

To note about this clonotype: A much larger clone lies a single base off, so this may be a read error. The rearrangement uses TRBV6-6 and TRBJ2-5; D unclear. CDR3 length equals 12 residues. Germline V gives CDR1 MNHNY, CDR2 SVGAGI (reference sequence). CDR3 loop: CTSRHSQETQYF. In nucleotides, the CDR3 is TGTACCAGCAGACACAGCCAAGAGACCCAGTACTTC.